This T cell receptor beta chain was sequenced during a study of blood T cell repertoires in COVID-19. Overall study: The United States, Italy and Spain were the sources of the acute and convalescent COVID-19 samples. PBMCs, B-cell-depleted T cells, or T cells were the source of the cDNA or gDNA that made up the material.

Per the germline V gene, CDR1 is MNHEY and CDR2 is SMNVEV (reference sequence). The V gene lost 3 bases and the J gene lost 10 bases, with 19 bases spanning the gap. The CDR3 totals 15 residues. Study processing details: Estimated nucleated cell counts came from reference gene primer amplification. Repertoires were generated with immunoSEQ multiplex PCR, while TCRdb's copy carries only in-frame clones and drops some. Clone size and the V and J calls come from that table; the DNA yielded D and trimming. The data hold fewer than 110,000 clones, with just over 85% observed a single time. The sequenced material came from peripheral blood. The chain recombines TRBV27 with TRBJ2-1, with a possible D match to TRBD1 (6 bases). The TCR was taken from a human donor in a cohort sampled during active COVID-19. The CDR3: CASSFQYLGAEEQFF. DNA of the CDR3: TGTGCCAGCAGTTTTCAATATCTGGGGGCCGAAGAGCAGTTCTTC.